A selection of T cell receptor beta chains follows, all from one sample in a study of cytomegalovirus exposure and HLA in healthy donors. Libraries were prepared by immunoSEQ multiplex PCR; TCRdb keeps only in-frame clonotypes and omits some of them. Among 100,000 to 150,000 clones listed, about four fifths were seen once. The material sequenced was PBMCs. The receptor set was obtained from a woman in her 40s in good health and CMV-seronegative. The CDR3 runs from the conserved cysteine through the conserved F or W. D genes are given only for firm matches. Some rows have no size entry. The others give once, few or many, or a class for an expanded clone.

d_call: NA
v_call: TRBV15
j_call: TRBJ1-4
clone_size: few
cdr3_aa: CATSIMRVPGEKLFF
cdr3_nt: TGTGCCACCAGCATTATGAGGGTTCCGGGTGAAAAACTGTTTTTT

d_call: NA
v_call: TRBV2
j_call: TRBJ1-1
clone_size: NA
cdr3_aa: CASIAREGNTEAFF
cdr3_nt: TGTGCCAGCATTGCGAGGGAGGGGAACACTGAAGCTTTCTTT

d_call: TRBD1
v_call: TRBV2
j_call: TRBJ1-2
clone_size: NA
cdr3_aa: CASSPSGTGGGYTF
cdr3_nt: TGTGCCAGCAGCCCTAGCGGGACAGGGGGTGGCTACACCTTC

d_call: NA
v_call: TRBV19
j_call: TRBJ2-3
clone_size: NA
cdr3_aa: CASSSRPGRPDTQYF
cdr3_nt: TGTGCCAGTAGTAGTAGACCAGGGAGGCCAGATACGCAGTATTTT

d_call: TRBD2
v_call: TRBV5-1
j_call: TRBJ2-1
clone_size: NA
cdr3_aa: CASSLGLASYNEQFF
cdr3_nt: TGCGCCAGCAGCTTGGGACTAGCGTCCTACAATGAGCAGTTCTTC

d_call: TRBD1
v_call: TRBV4-2
j_call: TRBJ2-7
clone_size: NA
cdr3_aa: CASSQEAGTGGYEQYF
cdr3_nt: TGTGCCAGCAGCCAAGAAGCCGGGACAGGGGGCTACGAGCAGTACTTC

d_call: NA
v_call: TRBV7-8
j_call: TRBJ1-5
clone_size: NA
cdr3_aa: CASSFLDRDPNQPQHF
cdr3_nt: TGTGCCAGCAGCTTCCTTGACAGAGATCCAAATCAGCCCCAGCATTTT

d_call: TRBD1
v_call: TRBV4-3
j_call: TRBJ2-6
clone_size: few
cdr3_aa: CASSQLQGAGANVLTF
cdr3_nt: TGCGCCAGCAGCCAATTACAGGGGGCTGGGGCCAACGTCCTGACTTTC

d_call: NA
v_call: TRBV5-8
j_call: TRBJ2-2
clone_size: NA
cdr3_aa: CASSLGVATNTGELFF
cdr3_nt: TGTGCCAGCAGCCTCGGGGTAGCTACGAACACCGGGGAGCTGTTTTTT

d_call: NA
v_call: TRBV4-1
j_call: TRBJ1-6
clone_size: NA
cdr3_aa: CASTPGDLNNSPLHF
cdr3_nt: TGCGCCAGCACCCCGGGGGACTTAAATAATTCACCCCTCCACTTT

d_call: NA
v_call: TRBV7-3
j_call: TRBJ1-2
clone_size: NA
cdr3_aa: CASSLTAANYGYTF
cdr3_nt: TGTGCCAGCAGCTTAACCGCGGCGAACTATGGCTACACCTTC

d_call: NA
v_call: TRBV21-1
j_call: TRBJ2-5
clone_size: NA
cdr3_aa: CASSGTEETQYF
cdr3_nt: TGTGCCAGCAGCGGTACGGAAGAGACCCAGTACTTC

d_call: NA
v_call: TRBV5-6
j_call: TRBJ2-4
clone_size: NA
cdr3_aa: CASSFNTAIAKNIQYF
cdr3_nt: TGTGCCAGCAGCTTCAACACAGCTATAGCCAAAAACATTCAGTACTTC

d_call: NA
v_call: TRBV2
j_call: TRBJ1-1
clone_size: NA
cdr3_aa: CASSRNRANTEAFF
cdr3_nt: TGTGCCAGCAGCAGGAACAGGGCGAACACTGAAGCTTTCTTT

d_call: NA
v_call: TRBV7-2
j_call: TRBJ1-6
clone_size: NA
cdr3_aa: CASSPYDSPLHF
cdr3_nt: TGTGCCAGCAGCCCCTACGATTCACCCCTCCACTTT

d_call: TRBD2
v_call: TRBV10-3
j_call: TRBJ2-1
clone_size: NA
cdr3_aa: CAITTPRGASYNEQFF
cdr3_nt: TGTGCCATCACTACCCCGCGGGGGGCCTCCTACAATGAGCAGTTCTTC

d_call: NA
v_call: TRBV7-9
j_call: TRBJ1-4
clone_size: NA
cdr3_aa: CASSPRKSTNEKLFF
cdr3_nt: TGTGCCAGCAGCCCTCGTAAATCCACTAATGAAAAACTGTTTTTT

d_call: NA
v_call: TRBV5-4
j_call: TRBJ1-1
clone_size: NA
cdr3_aa: CASSPAGRRNTEAFF
cdr3_nt: TGTGCCAGCAGCCCTGCCGGGAGGAGGAACACTGAAGCTTTCTTT

d_call: NA
v_call: TRBV4-1
j_call: TRBJ1-2
clone_size: few
cdr3_aa: CASSQEPNTGTRYGYTF
cdr3_nt: TGCGCCAGCAGCCAAGAACCCAATACAGGGACCCGCTATGGCTACACCTTC

d_call: NA
v_call: TRBV5-4
j_call: TRBJ1-4
clone_size: NA
cdr3_aa: CASGEGLYNEKLFF
cdr3_nt: TGTGCCAGCGGTGAGGGACTTTATAATGAAAAACTGTTTTTT

d_call: NA
v_call: TRBV5-1
j_call: TRBJ2-1
clone_size: few
cdr3_aa: CASSSQGSILYNEQFF
cdr3_nt: TGCGCCAGCAGCTCCCAGGGGTCCATATTGTACAATGAGCAGTTCTTC

d_call: NA
v_call: TRBV29-1
j_call: TRBJ1-1
clone_size: NA
cdr3_aa: CSVGSPSEAEAFF
cdr3_nt: TGCAGCGTTGGAAGCCCCTCGGAGGCTGAAGCTTTCTTT